Sequencing of this TCR beta chain was carried out in a study of shared clonotypes between healthy human individuals. Overall study findings and caveats: Generation of non-shared clonotypes was less probable than generation of clonotypes shared by all four donors.

Only in-frame clones appear in the TCRdb table, and some are missing; sequencing was by immunoSEQ multiplex PCR. The repertoire includes some 580,000 clones, about 97% of them detected once, and around 0.057% sits in the top ten. The sample holds one count of this clone. Its target is unknown. The CDR3 extends over 15 amino acids. Per germline, CDR1 LNHDA and CDR2 SQIVND (reference sequence). Trimming removed 4 bases from V and 0 bases from J, with 13 bases in between. The sample was naive CD4+ T cells sorted from blood. The subset denotes: CD45RA+ positively selected. This TCR came from a woman aged 25-40 years in good health. This chain uses TRBV19 with TRBJ2-7, with D perhaps assigned TRBD1 or TRBD2 (5 bases each). For the CDR3, the DNA is TGTGCCAGTAGTAATCCGGGGCATCCCTCCTACGAGCAGTACTTC. Protein: CASSNPGHPSYEQYF.